These 31 T cell receptor beta chains share one sample of origin, sequenced in a study of brain metastases from non-small cell lung cancer. TCRdb's table, derived via immunoSEQ multiplex PCR, lists solely in-frame clones and lacks some. The table includes 15,000 or so clones, about 83% detected once. Sequenced sample: primary lung tumor tissue. The receptor set was obtained from a donor at least 40 years old with non-small cell lung cancer.

The V call is TRBV18, the J call TRBJ1-5; 9 nucleotides match TRBD1. The germline CDR1 and CDR2 sequences are KGHSH and LQKENI. The CDR3 is 16 residues long. Trimming removed 3 bases from V and 7 bases from J; junction bases left unmatched: 10. CDR3 protein: CASSPSTTGGGQPQHF. DNA for the CDR3: TGTGCCAGCTCACCCTCTACAACAGGGGGCGGACAGCCCCAGCATTTT.

The gene calls are TRBV12-3 or TRBV12-4 and TRBJ1-1, with D unclear. The V gene lost 5 bases and the J gene lost 10 bases, with 11 bases spanning the gap. There are 11 residues in the CDR3. The CDR3 protein is CASSASFGAFF. In DNA form, the CDR3 reads TGTGCCAGCAGTGCAAGTTTCGGAGCTTTCTTT.

The chain has TRBV9 and TRBJ1-1; D is perhaps TRBD1 (5 bases). The CDR3 covers 15 residues. V lost 7 bases, J lost 2 bases, and 18 bases lay in between. CDR1 and CDR2 (germline): SGDLS, YYNGEE. The CDR3 sequence is CASSRGDGTNTEAFF. CDR3 sequence (DNA): TGTGCCAGCTCCCGAGGGGATGGGACCAACACTGAAGCTTTCTTT.

The rearrangement joins TRBV6-5 to TRBJ2-1; 8 nucleotides match TRBD1. J lost 2 bases, V lost 6 bases, and 6 bases had no gene match. Germline loops: CDR1 MNHEY, CDR2 SVGAGI. The CDR3 spans 15 residues. The DNA for the CDR3 is TGTGCCAGCAGGGAGACAGGGGTACCCTACAATGAGCAGTTCTTC. It encodes CASRETGVPYNEQFF.

V and J are TRBV5-1 and TRBJ2-7; 8 nucleotides line up with TRBD2. Germline V gene lookup returns CDR1 SGHRS and CDR2 YFSETQ. CDR3 length: 17 residues. J was trimmed by 4 bases and V by 1 base; bases with no gene match: 13. CDR3 in amino acids: CASSLRIGSGAYYEQYF. The CDR3, as DNA: TGCGCCAGCAGCTTGCGCATCGGTAGCGGGGCATATTACGAGCAGTACTTC.

This chain uses TRBV7-8 with TRBJ2-1, with D uncertain. From germline, CDR1 is SGHVS and CDR2 FQNEAQ. CDR3 length equals 13 residues. The V end was cut by 2 bases, the J end by 4 bases, with 6 bases between. CDR3 region: CASSLSIYNEQFF. Here the CDR3 DNA reads TGTGCCAGCAGCTTATCTATATACAATGAGCAGTTCTTC.

The chain employs TRBV15 and TRBJ1-5; the D gene is possibly TRBD1 (6 bases). This CDR3 is built from 15 residues. Trimming pared 0 bases from V and 3 bases from J, leaving 9 bases between. Germline-derived CDR1 and CDR2 are LNHNV and YYDKDF (reference sequence). The CDR3 here is CATSREGGHNQPQHF. The CDR3, as DNA: TGTGCCACCAGCAGAGAGGGGGGCCACAATCAGCCCCAGCATTTT.

This clone was counted only a few times. The sample contains more than one DNA sequence encoding this CDR3. This chain links TRBV3-1 (or the pseudogene TRBV3-2) with TRBJ2-1; D call uncertain. Trimming pared 2 bases from V and 1 base from J, leaving 9 bases between. CDR1 and CDR2 from the germline V gene are LGHDT and YNNKEL (reference sequence). The CDR3 covers 15 residues. The CDR3 coding sequence is TGTGCCAGCAGCCAAAACTCTGGGTCCTACAATGAGCAGTTCTTC. Amino acid sequence: CASSQNSGSYNEQFF.

This chain connects TRBV2 to TRBJ2-2; no reliable D call. V was shortened by 6 bases and J by 5 bases, with 13 bases between the two germline ends. The CDR3 loop spans 14 amino acids. CDR1 and CDR2 (germline): SNHLY, FYNNEI. CDR3 protein: CASRLRQTTGELFF. CDR3 sequence (DNA): TGTGCCAGCAGGCTCAGGCAGACGACCGGGGAGCTGTTTTTT. Together with reference TRBV2 and TRBJ2-2, the CDR3 gives the full variable domain: EPEVTQTPSHQVTQMGQEVILRCVPISNHLYFYWYRQILGQKVEFLVSFYNNEISEKSEIFDDQFSVERPDGSNFTLKIRSTKLEDSAMYFCASRLRQTTGELFFGEGSRLTVL.

The rearrangement links TRBV5-1 to TRBJ1-3, with D unclear. V lost 2 bases to trimming and J lost 0 bases, with 9 bases between them. Germline V CDR1 and CDR2: SGHRS, YFSETQ. The CDR3 totals 15 residues. CDR3 sequence reads: CASSLGQNSGNTIYF. The CDR3 DNA reads TGCGCCAGCAGCTTAGGGCAAAACTCTGGAAACACCATATATTTT.

This chain connects TRBV19 to TRBJ2-7, with TRBD2 matching over 7 bases. Germline V gives CDR1 LNHDA, CDR2 SQIVND (reference sequence). Germline trimming cut 5 bases from V and 5 bases from J; bases unmatched to any gene: 6. CDR3 length: 13 residues. The CDR3 nucleotides read TGTGCCAGTAGTTCGGGGGGTCCCGACGAGCAGTACTTC. Its translation: CASSSGGPDEQYF.

The rearrangement links TRBV10-3 to TRBJ2-5; a possible D gene is TRBD1 (6 bases). Deletions cut 5 bases from V and 2 bases from J, with 15 bases between. The CDR3 loop spans 15 amino acids. Germline V lookup: CDR1 ENHRY, CDR2 SYGVKD. DNA for the CDR3: TGTGCCATCAGTAGAGCAGGGGTGGTACAAGAGACCCAGTACTTC. Translation gives CAISRAGVVQETQYF.

J is TRBJ2-1 and V is TRBV4-3; D ambiguous. Between the trimmed V and J ends, which lost 4 bases and 0 bases, there was a span of 13 bases. Germline loops: CDR1 LGHNA, CDR2 YSLEER. This CDR3 contains 16 residues. The CDR3 DNA reads TGCGCCAGCAGCCTTCTCCCCTTGAGCTCCTACAATGAGCAGTTCTTC. Its translation is CASSLLPLSSYNEQFF.

The chain carries TRBV7-9 and TRBJ1-2; D remains unclear. The V and J ends lost 5 bases and 4 bases respectively, with 14 bases between them. The V gene's germline CDR1 is SEHNR and CDR2 FQNEAQ (reference sequence). The CDR3 contains 14 residues. The CDR3 here is CASSPRLGGYGYTF. As DNA, the CDR3 is TGTGCCAGCAGCCCTAGACTGGGTGGCTATGGCTACACCTTC.

This rearrangement joins TRBV9 to TRBJ1-5; D is unclear. The V gene's germline CDR1 is SGDLS and CDR2 YYNGEE. Between the trimmed V and J ends, which lost 0 bases and 1 base, there was a span of 5 bases. The CDR3 runs 14 residues. As DNA, the CDR3 is TGTGCCAGCAGCGTAGGGTTGAGCAATCAGCCCCAGCATTTT. It is translated as CASSVGLSNQPQHF.

The chain joins TRBV29-1 to TRBJ1-1, with D possibly matching TRBD1 (5 bases). V gave up 1 base and J gave up 0 bases, with 12 bases separating them. CDR1 and CDR2 from the germline V gene are SQVTM and ANQGSEA. The CDR3 runs 15 residues. The CDR3 DNA reads as TGCAGCGTTGAAGGAGGGGTGGAGATGAACACTGAAGCTTTCTTT. It encodes CSVEGGVEMNTEAFF.

CDR3 sequence (DNA): TGTGCCACCCGCCTTAGGCAGGGTCGGCAGCCCCAGCATTTT. This codes for CATRLRQGRQPQHF. The chain employs TRBV15 and TRBJ1-5; D may be TRBD1 (5 bases). CDR3 length equals 14 residues. CDR1 is LNHNV, CDR2 YYDKDF, per germline (reference sequence). V was trimmed by 8 bases and J by 7 bases, leaving 18 bases between them.

CDR3 region: CASSRDAGGGYTGELFF. For the CDR3, the DNA is TGCGCCAGCAGCCGGGACGCGGGCGGGGGCTACACCGGGGAGCTGTTTTTT. The rearrangement joins TRBV4-1 to TRBJ2-2, with D maybe TRBD2 (7 bases). V gave up 4 bases and J gave up 3 bases, with 18 bases separating them. The CDR3 covers 17 residues. The germline V gene has CDR1 MGHRA and CDR2 YSYEKL.

The count of this clone is one. The chain has TRBV19 and TRBJ2-3; TRBD2 agrees at 11 bases. Germline assignment: CDR1 LNHDA and CDR2 SQIVND (reference sequence). J lost 4 bases, V lost 2 bases, and 5 bases had no gene match. The CDR3 is 16 amino acids. The CDR3 loop is CASSISSGGAADTQYF. DNA of the CDR3: TGTGCCAGTAGTATAAGTAGCGGGGGGGCCGCAGATACGCAGTATTTT.

The sample holds a few counts of this clone. The CDR3 sequence: CASSSTREKLFF. CDR3 coding DNA: TGTGCCAGCAGCTCAACTCGGGAAAAACTGTTTTTT. V usage is TRBV6-6 and J usage is TRBJ1-4; D gene ambiguous. In germline, CDR1 is MNHNY, CDR2 SVGAGI (reference sequence). This CDR3 is built from 12 residues. The V gene lost 6 bases and the J gene lost 8 bases, with 10 bases spanning the gap.

V and J are TRBV2 and TRBJ2-1; D is unclear. This CDR3 spans 14 amino acids. CDR1 and CDR2 from the germline V gene are SNHLY and FYNNEI. Trimming stripped 7 bases from V and 5 bases from J, with 15 bases between. The CDR3 loop is CASTRRPLDNEQFF. The CDR3 DNA sequence: TGTGCCAGCACGCGCCGTCCGCTTGACAATGAGCAGTTCTTC.

The chain joins TRBV27 to TRBJ2-6; D not certain. The germline V and J ends were trimmed by 0 bases and 4 bases, with 10 bases remaining between them. Germline V gives CDR1 MNHEY, CDR2 SMNVEV (reference sequence). The CDR3 loop spans 16 amino acids. The CDR3: CASSLSNRAGANVLTF. The DNA of the CDR3 is TGTGCCAGCAGTTTATCGAATAGGGCCGGGGCCAACGTCCTGACTTTC.

The gene calls are TRBV15 and TRBJ2-5; TRBD1 might be the D (5 bases). Looked up from germline, CDR1 is LNHNV and CDR2 is YYDKDF (reference sequence). The CDR3 totals 15 residues. V was cut by 1 base and J by 1 base, with 10 bases left in between. DNA for the CDR3: TGTGCCACCAGCAGAGTCGGCAGGGTCCAAGAGACCCAGTACTTC. It translates to CATSRVGRVQETQYF. The complete variable domain, with remaining parts taken from reference TRBV15 and TRBJ2-5, reads DAMVIQNPRYQVTQFGKPVTLSCSQTLNHNVMYWYQQKSSQAPKLLFHYYDKDFNNEADTPDNFQSRRPNTSFCFLDIRSPGLGDTAMYLCATSRVGRVQETQYFGPGTRLLVL.

This clone was seen only once. Here the CDR3 DNA reads TGCAGCGTCCCCGGACCGCGGGTGGGGACCTTC. Translating it yields CSVPGPRVGTF. The chain has TRBV29-1 and TRBJ1-2; no clear D gene. Germline-derived CDR1 and CDR2 are SQVTM and ANQGSEA. Trimming took 6 bases from V and 14 from J, leaving 19 bases between them. The CDR3 consists of 11 residues. The whole variable domain, remainder taken from reference TRBV29-1 and TRBJ1-2, is SAVISQKPSRDICQRGTSLTIQCQVDSQVTMMFWYRQQPGQSLTLIATANQGSEATYESGFVIDKFPISRPNLTFSTLTVSNMSPEDSSIYLCSVPGPRVGTFGSGTRLTVV.

The chain combines TRBV6-2 or TRBV6-3 with TRBJ2-1, with 7 bases lining up with TRBD1. The CDR3 is made up of 15 amino acids. V shed 0 bases, J shed 6 bases, and the junction held 5 bases outside the gene matches. CDR1 MNHEY and CDR2 SVGEGT come from the germline V gene. The CDR3 region has the DNA TGTGCCAGCAGTTACTCATCCGGGACAGTCAATGAGCAGTTCTTC. Protein product: CASSYSSGTVNEQFF.

The V call is TRBV7-2, the J call TRBJ2-3, with 7 bases matching TRBD2. The trim removed 2 bases at V and 3 bases at J, leaving 2 bases unmatched. Per the germline V gene, CDR1 is SGHTA and CDR2 is FQGNSA. The CDR3 loop spans 14 amino acids. CDR3 region: CTSSLRRGTDTQYF. The DNA of the CDR3 is TGTACCAGCAGCTTAAGGCGGGGGACAGATACGCAGTATTTT.

V usage is TRBV9 and J usage is TRBJ1-5; possibly TRBD1 for D (5 bases). The CDR3 covers 15 residues. Trimming removed 2 bases from V and 6 bases from J, with 15 bases in between. Germline CDR1 is SGDLS and CDR2 is YYNGEE. CDR3 bases: TGTGCCAGCAGCGTCTCCTGGGGGTCGGGTCAGCCCCAGCATTTT. Its protein is CASSVSWGSGQPQHF.

The chain carries TRBV5-1 and TRBJ1-2, with unresolved D. Per the germline V gene, CDR1 is SGHRS and CDR2 is YFSETQ. The length of the CDR3 is 13 residues. Trimming pared 0 bases from V and 0 bases from J, leaving 3 bases between. The CDR3 coding sequence is TGCGCCAGCAGCTTGGGCACTAACTATGGCTACACCTTC. Its translation is CASSLGTNYGYTF.

J is TRBJ2-5 and V is TRBV11-1; 11 bases are shared with TRBD2. The V gene end was trimmed by 0 bases and the J gene end by 1 base; junction bases not matched to a gene: 1. The CDR3 length is 16 residues. Germline V gene data show CDR1 as SGHAT and CDR2 as FQDESV (reference sequence). The CDR3 is CASSLATSGGQETQYF. The CDR3 coding sequence is TGTGCCAGCAGCTTAGCAACTAGCGGGGGCCAAGAGACCCAGTACTTC.

A single count supports this clone. V is TRBV10-3 and J is TRBJ1-5; possibly TRBD1 for D (5 bases). Between the trimmed V and J ends, which lost 6 bases and 2 bases, there was a span of 11 bases. This CDR3 is built from 14 residues. The germline CDR1 and CDR2 sequences are ENHRY and SYGVKD. CDR3 sequence: CAISPGAGNQPQHF. The CDR3 DNA reads TGTGCCATCAGCCCCGGGGCCGGCAATCAGCCCCAGCATTTT.

This sequence joins TRBV6-1 and TRBJ1-5, with D maybe TRBD1 (5 bases). CDR1 is MNHNS and CDR2 is SASEGT in the germline V gene. V gave up 3 bases and J gave up 5 bases, with 11 bases separating them. The CDR3 contains 14 residues. Written as DNA, the CDR3 is TGTGCCAGCAGTGAGTTTGGAGGGGATCAGCCCCAGCATTTT. Protein: CASSEFGGDQPQHF.